A single sample gave rise to the 5 T cell receptor beta chains below, sequenced in a study of cytomegalovirus exposure and HLA in healthy donors. A multiplex PCR was run with 60 Vbeta primers and 13 Jbeta primers. The assay was immunoSEQ multiplex PCR, and TCRdb's table has in-frame clones only and misses some. Of 150,000 to 200,000 clones listed, 85% are singletons. Sequencing input: PBMCs. Receptors were obtained from a woman aged 50 to 60 in good health and CMV-seronegative.

This chain connects TRBV5-4 to TRBJ2-5; D ambiguous. The V gene lost 0 bases and the J gene lost 1 base, with 10 bases spanning the gap. Germline V gene lookup returns CDR1 SGHNT and CDR2 YYREEE (reference sequence). The CDR3 sequence is 15 residues long. The CDR3 here is CASSLGVPPQETQYF. CDR3 DNA sequence: TGTGCCAGCAGCTTGGGCGTCCCACCCCAAGAGACCCAGTACTTC.

The chain joins TRBV6-6 to TRBJ1-3, with 7 nucleotides matching TRBD1. Per germline, CDR1 MNHNY and CDR2 SVGAGI (reference sequence). There are 15 residues in the CDR3. The V gene end was trimmed by 10 bases and the J gene end by 0 bases; junction bases not matched to a gene: 9. This chain's CDR3 is CATELGGPSGNTIYF. CDR3 bases: TGTGCCACCGAGTTAGGGGGCCCCTCTGGAAACACCATATATTTT.

For this clone: Within the sample, other DNA sequences also encode this same CDR3. The V gene is TRBV28, the J gene TRBJ1-5, with a possible D match to TRBD1 (6 bases). Trimming removed 9 bases from V and 4 bases from J, with 10 bases in between. This CDR3 spans 12 amino acids. Germline assignment: CDR1 MDHEN and CDR2 SYDVKM. The CDR3 spells CASRGQNQPQHF. The CDR3 DNA follows: TGTGCCAGTAGGGGACAAAATCAGCCCCAGCATTTT.

V usage is TRBV28 and J usage is TRBJ1-2; 12 nucleotides align to TRBD1. The CDR3 is 19 amino acids. CDR1 MDHEN and CDR2 SYDVKM come from the germline V gene. V trimming: 4 bases; J trimming: 7 bases; junction bases outside the gene matches: 19. The CDR3 reads CASSSGTGGSASALSGYTF. CDR3 nucleotides: TGTGCCAGCAGTTCCGGGACAGGGGGCTCAGCATCTGCATTAAGTGGCTACACCTTC.

V is TRBV28 and J is TRBJ2-1; perhaps TRBD1 as D (5 bases). The germline V gene has CDR1 MDHEN and CDR2 SYDVKM. The CDR3 is 15 residues long. V was cut by 1 base and J by 4 bases, with 11 bases left in between. DNA for the CDR3: TGTGCCAGCAGTTTATCCCCACAGGCTTACAATGAGCAGTTCTTC. Its protein is CASSLSPQAYNEQFF.